This is a list of T cell receptor beta chains from one sample in a study of T cells expressing NK-cell markers. From its re-call of the 5' RACE reads, TCRdb lists each CDR3 protein once, without DNA. In total, the table holds about 550,000 distinct CDR3 sequences. Sequenced input: blood T cells: a sorted CD56 or NKG2C T cell subset, CD4+ or CD8+ T cells, or bulk PBMC T cells (not recorded which). These TCRs come from a man aged 18 to 35 in good health. CDR3s include the opening cysteine and the closing phenylalanine or tryptophan.

j_gene	v_gene	CDR3aa
TRBJ2-7	TRBV7-2	CASSLGLLTYEQYF
TRBJ2-5	TRBV7-9	CASSLAGSGTQYF
TRBJ2-7	TRBV12-3/TRBV12-4	CASNFGQKSSYEQYF
TRBJ2-1	TRBV12-3/TRBV12-4	CASSHGLEEQFF
TRBJ2-7	TRBV20-1	CSARDPNRYEQYF
TRBJ2-2	TRBV10-3	CAISEEGRTGELFF
TRBJ1-3	TRBV25-1	CASSEIGSSGNTIYF
TRBJ1-2	TRBV5-1	CASSPEPGGDYGYTF
TRBJ2-2	TRBV6-5	CASSYSGLAGAGSTGELFF
TRBJ2-3	TRBV12-3/TRBV12-4	CASSLEGQRFSTDTQYF
TRBJ2-7	TRBV11-1	CASSLPRAPYEQYF
TRBJ2-2	TRBV28	CASSILRDRKTPNTGELFF
TRBJ2-7	TRBV5-1	CASSLGEGASHEQYF
TRBJ1-2	TRBV6-1	CASSEGGGLGYGYTF
TRBJ2-1	TRBV18	CASSPFRDYNEQFF
TRBJ2-3	TRBV4-1	CASSQDGGSGRADTQYF
TRBJ2-5	TRBV18	CASSPLQDRLQETQYF
TRBJ2-1	TRBV5-1	CASSLGLSGRERPEQFF
TRBJ1-5	TRBV27	CASGGSNQPQHF
TRBJ2-1	TRBV6-2/TRBV6-3	CASSYPRLAGTYYNEQFF
TRBJ1-2	TRBV5-5	CASSFGQQHTF
TRBJ2-3	TRBV12-3/TRBV12-4	CASRISGRVTDTQYF
TRBJ2-5	TRBV12-3/TRBV12-4	CASRPNDRETQYF
TRBJ2-7	TRBV12-3/TRBV12-4	CASSKAGGLGYEQYF
TRBJ2-3	TRBV29-1	CSVRNSDTQYF
TRBJ2-1	TRBV5-1	CASSQVAAGTPNEQFF
TRBJ2-5	TRBV24-1	CATSETGSNQETQYF
TRBJ1-2	TRBV27	CASSLAGGAGYGYTF
TRBJ1-1	TRBV10-3	CAITPTKLNTEAFF
TRBJ2-1	TRBV29-1	CSARLALDEQFF
TRBJ2-5	TRBV7-9	CASSPRRGQETQYF
TRBJ1-2	TRBV28	CASSLGTGNYGYTF
TRBJ2-1	TRBV30	CAWIATERNEQFF